This T cell receptor (beta chain) was captured in a study of T cells in Graves' hyperthyroidism and ophthalmopathy. The CDR3 runs 18 residues. Trimming left V 1 base short and J 5 bases short, with 20 bases between. The germline V gene has CDR1 LGHDT and CDR2 YNNKEL (reference sequence). RNA transcripts yielded amplified TCR beta CDR3 regions. Primed by the HTBI set, a first-round RT-PCR was run on the TCR CDR3. Each CDR3 protein gets one entry after TCRdb re-called the multiplex PCR reads with MiXCR. The sample lists about 600,000 distinct CDR3 sequences; more than 13% were seen once. Uncontrolled infection, other autoimmune disease, pregnancy or lactation led to exclusion. A few counts support this clonotype.

The chain carries TRBV3-1 and TRBJ2-2; D call uncertain. The source is a woman younger than 35 with Graves' ophthalmopathy. Sequencing input: blood. This CDR3 is CASSQGIIGPVGTGELFF. Here the CDR3 DNA reads TGTGCCAGCAGCCAAGGTATTATCGGACCTGTAGGGACCGGGGAGCTGTTTTTT.